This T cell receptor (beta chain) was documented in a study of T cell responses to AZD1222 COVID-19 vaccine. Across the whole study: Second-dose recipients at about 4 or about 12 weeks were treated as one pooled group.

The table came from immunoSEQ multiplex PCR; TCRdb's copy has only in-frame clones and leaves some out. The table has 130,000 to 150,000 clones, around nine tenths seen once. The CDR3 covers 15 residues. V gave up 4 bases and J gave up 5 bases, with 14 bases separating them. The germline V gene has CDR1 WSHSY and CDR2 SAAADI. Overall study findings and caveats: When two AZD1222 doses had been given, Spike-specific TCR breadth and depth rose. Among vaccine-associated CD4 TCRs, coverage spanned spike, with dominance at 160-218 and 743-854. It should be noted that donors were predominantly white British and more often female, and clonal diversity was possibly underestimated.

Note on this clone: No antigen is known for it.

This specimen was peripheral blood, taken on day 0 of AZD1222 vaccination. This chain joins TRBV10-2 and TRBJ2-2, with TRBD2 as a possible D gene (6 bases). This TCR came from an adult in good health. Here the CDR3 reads CASSGAGGGTGELFF. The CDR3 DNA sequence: TGCGCCAGCAGTGGGGCGGGTGGAGGGACCGGGGAGCTGTTTTTT.